This is a list of T cell receptor beta chains from one sample in a study of blood T cell repertoires in COVID-19. Sequencing used immunoSEQ multiplex PCR; TCRdb keeps in-frame clones, though not all of them. The data hold about 200,000 clones, with around 82% observed a single time. Sequences were obtained from PBMCs or T cells enriched from blood (not recorded which). Receptors were obtained from a man aged 35 to 55 who had recovered from COVID-19. Both conserved end residues are part of each CDR3. Fields, in order: D gene, J gene, clone size, V gene, CDR3 DNA, CDR3 protein. A D gene is named only where the DNA matches it firmly. Size values are once, few and many counts, or a class for expanded clones, and some rows have none.

D gene: NA
J gene: TRBJ2-1
clone size: NA
V gene: TRBV30
CDR3 DNA: TGTGCCTGGGCAGGACGCTTTGGGGCGAATGAGCAGTTCTTC
CDR3 protein: CAWAGRFGANEQFF

D gene: TRBD1
J gene: TRBJ1-2
clone size: NA
V gene: TRBV5-6
CDR3 DNA: TGTGCCAGCAGCTTGGACAGGGGGAATGGCTACACCTTC
CDR3 protein: CASSLDRGNGYTF

D gene: NA
J gene: TRBJ1-4
clone size: NA
V gene: TRBV7-9
CDR3 DNA: TGTGCCAGCAGCTTAGCTCAGGGGTCCCCTGAAAAACTGTTTTTT
CDR3 protein: CASSLAQGSPEKLFF

D gene: NA
J gene: TRBJ1-2
clone size: few
V gene: TRBV4-1
CDR3 DNA: TGCGCCAGCAGCCAAGGCTTATACAGGGACGGCTACACCTTC
CDR3 protein: CASSQGLYRDGYTF

D gene: NA
J gene: TRBJ1-5
clone size: once
V gene: TRBV19
CDR3 DNA: TGTGCCAGTACCGGAGGGAGGGTCAATCAGCCCCAGCATTTT
CDR3 protein: CASTGGRVNQPQHF

D gene: NA
J gene: TRBJ1-5
clone size: NA
V gene: TRBV4-2
CDR3 DNA: TGTGCCAGCAGCCAAGATTTCGGTGCCCGTCAGCCCCAGCATTTT
CDR3 protein: CASSQDFGARQPQHF

D gene: TRBD1
J gene: TRBJ1-2
clone size: NA
V gene: TRBV25-1
CDR3 DNA: TGTGCCAGCAGTGGACAGGGGGACTCCTATTCTGGCTACACCTTC
CDR3 protein: CASSGQGDSYSGYTF

D gene: NA
J gene: TRBJ1-3
clone size: NA
V gene: TRBV19
CDR3 DNA: TGTGCCAGTTCCCGGAAGTCCTCCAGACTCTCTGGAAACACCATATATTTT
CDR3 protein: CASSRKSSRLSGNTIYF

D gene: NA
J gene: TRBJ1-1
clone size: NA
V gene: TRBV28
CDR3 DNA: TGTGCCAGCAGTTTAACCAGGGCAGTGATCACTGAAGCTTTCTTT
CDR3 protein: CASSLTRAVITEAFF

D gene: NA
J gene: TRBJ1-1
clone size: NA
V gene: TRBV5-4
CDR3 DNA: TGTGCCAGCAGCTTACAGACAGCGAACACTGAAGCTTTCTTT
CDR3 protein: CASSLQTANTEAFF

D gene: TRBD1
J gene: TRBJ1-1
clone size: NA
V gene: TRBV7-2
CDR3 DNA: TGTGCCAGCAGCTCGCAGGGGGCGGTCACTGAAGCTTTCTTT
CDR3 protein: CASSSQGAVTEAFF

D gene: NA
J gene: TRBJ1-2
clone size: NA
V gene: TRBV5-8
CDR3 DNA: TGTGCCAGCAGCTTGAACGAGGGTAGTCGCTATGGCTACACCTTC
CDR3 protein: CASSLNEGSRYGYTF

D gene: NA
J gene: TRBJ1-1
clone size: NA
V gene: TRBV10-3
CDR3 DNA: TGTGCCATCAGGGCAGGGAAGAGTGAAGCTTTCTTT
CDR3 protein: CAIRAGKSEAFF

D gene: NA
J gene: TRBJ1-2
clone size: once
V gene: TRBV11-2
CDR3 DNA: TGTGCCAGCAGCTTAGATCGAGGGCAGGGGCCGCCCGGCTACACCTTC
CDR3 protein: CASSLDRGQGPPGYTF

D gene: TRBD1
J gene: TRBJ1-1
clone size: NA
V gene: TRBV10-3
CDR3 DNA: TGTGCCATCAGCTCTAACCACAGGGGGCGAAGGACTGAAGCTTTCTTT
CDR3 protein: CAISSNHRGRRTEAFF

D gene: NA
J gene: TRBJ1-4
clone size: NA
V gene: TRBV5-1
CDR3 DNA: TGCGCCAGCAGCGCGGGGTCAACTAATGAAAAACTGTTTTTT
CDR3 protein: CASSAGSTNEKLFF

D gene: NA
J gene: TRBJ2-7
clone size: once
V gene: TRBV11-3
CDR3 DNA: TGTGCCAGCAGCTTACTTCCTTTCGGCGAGCAGTACTTC
CDR3 protein: CASSLLPFGEQYF

D gene: NA
J gene: TRBJ2-5
clone size: NA
V gene: TRBV4-2
CDR3 DNA: TGTGCCAGCAGCCAAGATCGAGGGGCCGGAGGGGAGACCCAGTACTTC
CDR3 protein: CASSQDRGAGGETQYF

D gene: NA
J gene: TRBJ2-7
clone size: NA
V gene: TRBV5-1
CDR3 DNA: TGCGCCAGCAGCTTGACCCATTCTACAGGGCGTTCCTACGAGCAGTACTTC
CDR3 protein: CASSLTHSTGRSYEQYF

D gene: TRBD1
J gene: TRBJ1-6
clone size: NA
V gene: TRBV7-8
CDR3 DNA: TGTGCCAGCAGCCGAGGACAGGGGGCGAGGAATTCACCCCTCCACTTT
CDR3 protein: CASSRGQGARNSPLHF

D gene: NA
J gene: TRBJ1-2
clone size: NA
V gene: TRBV2
CDR3 DNA: TGTGCCATCTCCCTAGAGGCCAGTGGCTACACCTTC
CDR3 protein: CAISLEASGYTF

D gene: TRBD1
J gene: TRBJ2-7
clone size: NA
V gene: TRBV6-5
CDR3 DNA: TGTGCCAGCAGTTACACCGAGACAGGGCCATACGAGCAGTACTTC
CDR3 protein: CASSYTETGPYEQYF

D gene: TRBD2
J gene: TRBJ2-1
clone size: NA
V gene: TRBV5-3
CDR3 DNA: TGTGCCAGAAGCTTGCCCGGGACTAGCGGAAGGGAACCCAATGAGCAGTTCTTC
CDR3 protein: CARSLPGTSGREPNEQFF

D gene: TRBD2
J gene: TRBJ2-7
clone size: NA
V gene: TRBV5-1
CDR3 DNA: TGCGCCAGCAGCTGGGGACTAGCGGGAACCTACGAGCAGTACTTC
CDR3 protein: CASSWGLAGTYEQYF

D gene: NA
J gene: TRBJ1-5
clone size: few
V gene: TRBV28
CDR3 DNA: TGTGCCAGCAGTTTCAGTTCAGGGAGGAGCAATCAGCCCCAGCATTTT
CDR3 protein: CASSFSSGRSNQPQHF

D gene: NA
J gene: TRBJ1-5
clone size: NA
V gene: TRBV4-2
CDR3 DNA: TGTGCCAGCAGCCAAGAGGTATTTAGGGACATTGACAATCAGCCCCAGCATTTT
CDR3 protein: CASSQEVFRDIDNQPQHF

D gene: TRBD1
J gene: TRBJ1-6
clone size: NA
V gene: TRBV19
CDR3 DNA: TGTGCCAGTAGTTCTTGGACAGGGAACCATTCACCCCTCCACTTT
CDR3 protein: CASSSWTGNHSPLHF

D gene: NA
J gene: TRBJ2-1
clone size: NA
V gene: TRBV5-4
CDR3 DNA: TGTGCCAGCAGCTTAGGCGGGGCCAGCTCCTACAATGAGCAGTTCTTC
CDR3 protein: CASSLGGASSYNEQFF

D gene: NA
J gene: TRBJ1-1
clone size: NA
V gene: TRBV27
CDR3 DNA: TGTGCCAGCAGTTTATCGGGAGTGGTGGGGAACACTGAAGCTTTCTTT
CDR3 protein: CASSLSGVVGNTEAFF

D gene: NA
J gene: TRBJ2-1
clone size: NA
V gene: TRBV7-2
CDR3 DNA: TGTGCCAGCTCCAGGAACTCCTACAATGAGCAGTTCTTC
CDR3 protein: CASSRNSYNEQFF

D gene: TRBD1
J gene: TRBJ1-5
clone size: NA
V gene: TRBV2
CDR3 DNA: TGTGCCAGCAGTGAAACGACAGGGAGTCAGCCCCAGCATTTT
CDR3 protein: CASSETTGSQPQHF

D gene: NA
J gene: TRBJ2-7
clone size: NA
V gene: TRBV6-4
CDR3 DNA: TGTGCCAGCGACGTCAGGGGAAAGGTATTCCACGAGCAGTACTTC
CDR3 protein: CASDVRGKVFHEQYF

D gene: TRBD1
J gene: TRBJ2-7
clone size: NA
V gene: TRBV10-3
CDR3 DNA: TGTGCCATCAGTGAGTCCCTACGACAGGGATTCAGCGAGCAGTACTTC
CDR3 protein: CAISESLRQGFSEQYF

D gene: TRBD1
J gene: TRBJ1-3
clone size: NA
V gene: TRBV6-5
CDR3 DNA: TGTGCCAGCAGGACAGGGACTTTCGGAAACACCATATATTTT
CDR3 protein: CASRTGTFGNTIYF

D gene: NA
J gene: TRBJ2-5
clone size: NA
V gene: TRBV7-9
CDR3 DNA: TGTGCCAGCAGCTTTGCGGCGTTCGAGACCCAGTACTTC
CDR3 protein: CASSFAAFETQYF

D gene: NA
J gene: TRBJ1-6
clone size: NA
V gene: TRBV18
CDR3 DNA: TGTGCCAGCTCACTTGCCGGGACGGGAGATAATTCACCCCTCCACTTT
CDR3 protein: CASSLAGTGDNSPLHF

D gene: TRBD1
J gene: TRBJ1-2
clone size: few
V gene: TRBV6-5
CDR3 DNA: TGTGCCAGCAGTTTCCACCGACAGGGGGAAAATGGCTACACCTTC
CDR3 protein: CASSFHRQGENGYTF

D gene: TRBD1
J gene: TRBJ1-1
clone size: NA
V gene: TRBV7-9
CDR3 DNA: TGTGCCAGCAGCTCCAGACGGACAGGGGGGAACACTGAAGCTTTCTTT
CDR3 protein: CASSSRRTGGNTEAFF

D gene: NA
J gene: TRBJ2-7
clone size: NA
V gene: TRBV29-1
CDR3 DNA: TGCAGCGTTGAAGTTTCTAGGGGGTACGAGCAGTACTTC
CDR3 protein: CSVEVSRGYEQYF

D gene: TRBD2
J gene: TRBJ2-7
clone size: NA
V gene: TRBV5-4
CDR3 DNA: TGTGCCAGCAGCAGGGGCGGGGGACCACGGGAGCAGTACTTC
CDR3 protein: CASSRGGGPREQYF

D gene: TRBD1
J gene: TRBJ1-4
clone size: NA
V gene: TRBV5-6
CDR3 DNA: TGTGCCAGCAGCTTGGCTCCAGGACAGGGCGAAAAACTGTTTTTT
CDR3 protein: CASSLAPGQGEKLFF